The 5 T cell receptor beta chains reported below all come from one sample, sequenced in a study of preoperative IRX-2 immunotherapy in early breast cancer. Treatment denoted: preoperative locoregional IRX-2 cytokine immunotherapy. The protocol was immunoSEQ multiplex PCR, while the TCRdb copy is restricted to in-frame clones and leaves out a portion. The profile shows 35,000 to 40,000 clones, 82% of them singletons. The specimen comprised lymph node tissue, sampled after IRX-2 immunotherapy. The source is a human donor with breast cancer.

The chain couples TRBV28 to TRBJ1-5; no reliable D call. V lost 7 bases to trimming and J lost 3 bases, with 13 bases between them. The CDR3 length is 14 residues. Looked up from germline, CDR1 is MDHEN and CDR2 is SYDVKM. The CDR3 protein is CASTYERINQPQHF. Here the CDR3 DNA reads TGTGCCAGCACATACGAACGGATCAATCAGCCCCAGCATTTT.

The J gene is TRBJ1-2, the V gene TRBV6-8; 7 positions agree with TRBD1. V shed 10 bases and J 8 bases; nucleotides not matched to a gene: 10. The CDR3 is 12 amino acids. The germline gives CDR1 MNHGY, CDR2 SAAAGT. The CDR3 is CAKPQGQGGYTF. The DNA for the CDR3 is TGTGCCAAGCCACAGGGGCAAGGGGGCTACACCTTC.

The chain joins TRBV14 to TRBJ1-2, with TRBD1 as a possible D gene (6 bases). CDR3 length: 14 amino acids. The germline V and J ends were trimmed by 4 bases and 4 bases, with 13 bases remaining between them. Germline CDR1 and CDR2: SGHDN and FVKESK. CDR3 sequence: CASSPQGFGYGYTF. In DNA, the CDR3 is TGTGCCAGCAGCCCGCAGGGGTTTGGCTATGGCTACACCTTC. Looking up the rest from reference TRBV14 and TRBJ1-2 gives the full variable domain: EAGVTQFPSHSVIEKGQTVTLRCDPISGHDNLYWYRRVMGKEIKFLLHFVKESKQDESGMPNNRFLAERTGGTYSTLKVQPAELEDSGVYFCASSPQGFGYGYTFGSGTRLTVV.

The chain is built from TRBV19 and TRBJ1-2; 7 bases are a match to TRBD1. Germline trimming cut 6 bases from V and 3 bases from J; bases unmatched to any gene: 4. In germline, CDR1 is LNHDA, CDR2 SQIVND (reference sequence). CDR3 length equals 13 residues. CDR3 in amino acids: CASRNDRDYGYTF. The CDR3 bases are TGTGCCAGTAGGAACGACAGGGACTATGGCTACACCTTC.

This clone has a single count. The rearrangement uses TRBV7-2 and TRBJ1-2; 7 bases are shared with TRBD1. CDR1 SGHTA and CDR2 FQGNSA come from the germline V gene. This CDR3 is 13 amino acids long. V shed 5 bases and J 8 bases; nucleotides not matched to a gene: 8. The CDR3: CASSKHTGVGYTF. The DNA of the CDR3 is TGTGCCAGCAGCAAGCATACAGGGGTCGGCTACACCTTC.